A single sample is the source of the 5 T cell receptor beta chains below, sequenced in a study of shared clonotypes between healthy human individuals. This table comes from immunoSEQ multiplex PCR, and its TCRdb copy is limited to in-frame clones, with some not included. The sample includes some 1.5 million clones, 95% to 97% of them seen just once. Sequencing was performed on naive CD4+ T cells sorted from blood. Subset: CD45RA+ positively selected. The receptors here all came from a young man in good health.

The rearrangement joins TRBV19 to TRBJ1-1; D gene unclear. V lost 1 base and J lost 5, with 8 bases in between. CDR3 length: 13 residues. From germline, CDR1 is LNHDA and CDR2 SQIVND (reference sequence). Here the CDR3 reads CASSIGRDTEAFF. DNA for the CDR3: TGTGCCAGTAGTATAGGAAGGGATACTGAAGCTTTCTTT.

The V call is TRBV5-1, the J call TRBJ2-1, with D perhaps matching TRBD1 (6 bases). This CDR3 is built from 13 residues. V was clipped by 4 bases and J by 9 bases, with 14 bases between them. Germline CDR1 is SGHRS and CDR2 is YFSETQ. CDR3 bases: TGCGCCAGCAGCCCATTGACAGGTTTTGAGCAGTTCTTC. Translation: CASSPLTGFEQFF.

The chain employs TRBV7-2 and TRBJ2-7; possibly TRBD1 or TRBD2 for D (5 bases each). The CDR3 has 15 residues. Germline lookup yields CDR1 SGHTA and CDR2 FQGNSA. V was trimmed by 5 bases and J by 2 bases, leaving 16 bases between them. The DNA for the CDR3 is TGTGCCAGCAGCCCGGGGCAAGGTGGGCCCTACGAGCAGTACTTC. It specifies CASSPGQGGPYEQYF.

This clone was detected a few times. The V and J genes are TRBV13 and TRBJ2-5; D tentatively fits TRBD1 or TRBD2 (5 bases each). CDR3 length: 14 residues. Germline V lookup: CDR1 PRHDT, CDR2 FYEKMQ (reference sequence). Between the trimmed V and J ends, which lost 5 bases and 1 base, there was a span of 11 bases. The CDR3 DNA reads as TGTGCCAGCAGCCTCCGGGACCTCCAAGAGACCCAGTACTTC. Protein: CASSLRDLQETQYF.

This rearrangement joins TRBV9 to TRBJ2-1; D is unresolved. The CDR3 has 15 residues. Germline V gives CDR1 SGDLS, CDR2 YYNGEE. Trimming shortened V by 3 bases and J by 8 bases, and 18 bases separated the two germline ends. The CDR3, as DNA: TGTGCCAGCAGCGACTACGGCCTCCCGGGCCATGAGCAGTTCTTC. This codes for CASSDYGLPGHEQFF. Combining the CDR3 with reference TRBV9 and TRBJ2-1 gives the whole variable domain DSGVTQTPKHLITATGQRVTLRCSPRSGDLSVYWYQQSLDQGLQFLIQYYNGEERAKGNILERFSAQQFPDLHSELNLSSLELGDSALYFCASSDYGLPGHEQFFGPGTRLTVL.